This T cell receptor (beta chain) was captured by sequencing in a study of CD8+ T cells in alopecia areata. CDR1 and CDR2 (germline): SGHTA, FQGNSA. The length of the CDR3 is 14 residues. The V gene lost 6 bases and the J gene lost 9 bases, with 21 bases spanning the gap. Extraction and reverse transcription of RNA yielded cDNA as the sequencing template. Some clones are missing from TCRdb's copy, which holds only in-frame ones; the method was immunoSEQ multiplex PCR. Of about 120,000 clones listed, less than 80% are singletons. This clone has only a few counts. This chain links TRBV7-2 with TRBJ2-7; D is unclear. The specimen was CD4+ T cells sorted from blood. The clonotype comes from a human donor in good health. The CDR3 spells CASSSAFGTSGQYF. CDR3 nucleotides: TGTGCCAGCAGTTCCGCATTCGGAACCTCTGGGCAGTACTTC.